This T cell receptor beta chain originates from a study of cytomegalovirus exposure and HLA in healthy donors. Findings and limits, study-wide: Researchers had no immune exposure information except CMV serostatus available. Relative to equally common others, HLA-associated TCR beta chains showed greater clonal expansion in a later analysis. Of the V segments, some could not be distinguished, including TRBV6-2 and TRBV6-3, and were excluded. In a later analysis, CMV-associated beta chains were mostly HLA-associated, it appeared.

This PCR relied on a set of 60 Vbeta primers and 13 Jbeta primers. Assay used: immunoSEQ multiplex PCR; TCRdb lists only in-frame clones, some missing. The sample records tens of thousands of clones, roughly 72% being singletons. Trimming stripped 3 bases from V and 4 bases from J, with 12 bases between. The length of the CDR3 is 13 residues. Germline V lookup: CDR1 SQVTM, CDR2 ANQGSEA. In the case of this clone: The antigen is undetermined.

The V gene is TRBV29-1, the J gene TRBJ1-1; D unresolved. The receptor was derived from a woman aged 45 to 65 in good health and CMV-seropositive. The sequenced sample was PBMCs. This CDR3 reads CSVDADWGTEAFF. As DNA, the CDR3 is TGCAGCGTTGATGCGGACTGGGGCACTGAAGCTTTCTTT.